The sequence of this TCR beta chain was determined in a study of blood T cell repertoires in COVID-19. This clone was counted ten times or more. In the authors' methods: For nucleated cells, counts were estimated from reference gene primer amplification. Assay used: immunoSEQ multiplex PCR; TCRdb lists only in-frame clones, some missing. Clonal size and the V and J genes are those of that table, whereas D and trimming came from the DNA. The sample holds over 90,000 clones; roughly 80% are singletons and the top ten take about 23%. V was pared by 8 bases and J by 5 bases, with 18 bases between. CDR1 and CDR2 from the germline V gene are ENHRY and SYGVKD. There are 14 residues in the CDR3.

The specimen sequenced was peripheral blood. This clonotype was sampled from a man older than 75 with active or convalescent COVID-19. This chain uses TRBV10-3 with TRBJ1-1, with D perhaps TRBD1 (5 bases). This CDR3 reads CAIGAGRATTEAFF. For the CDR3, the DNA is TGTGCCATCGGGGCCGGACGGGCCACAACTGAAGCTTTCTTT.